This T cell receptor beta chain was captured in a study of patients and donors after allogeneic stem cell transplantation. TCRdb processed the RT-PCR reads anew with MiXCR; each CDR3 protein has one entry. The data hold around 4,100 distinct CDR3 sequences, with less than 25% observed a single time. J gave up 0 bases and V 3 bases, and 1 base lay outside the gene matches. There are 15 residues in the CDR3. Looked up from germline, CDR1 is MRHNA and CDR2 is SNTAGT. This clonotype is medium-sized in the sample. This TCR came from a human donor who was either an allogeneic HSCT recipient or a stem cell or donor lymphocyte infusion donor (not recorded which). It is not recorded whose cells these are; they may come from a transplant donor. The sequenced material came from blood, either unsorted or a sorted T cell fraction (not recorded which). The chain couples TRBV6-4 to TRBJ2-1; the match to TRBD2 covers 8 bases. The CDR3 bases are TGTGCCAGCAGTGAGAGCGGGAGCTCCTACAATGAGCAGTTCTTC. Encoded protein: CASSESGSSYNEQFF.